Listed below are T cell receptor beta chains from one sample, sequenced in a study of T cells in Graves' hyperthyroidism and ophthalmopathy. One entry per CDR3 protein results from TCRdb running MiXCR on the multiplex PCR reads. The table has hundreds of thousands of distinct CDR3 sequences, roughly 13% seen once. The sequencing sample was made of blood. Every receptor here comes from a woman aged 25 to 39 with Graves' hyperthyroidism that later progressed to Graves' ophthalmopathy. Each CDR3 is given with its conserved first and last residue. Each record gives: V gene, D gene, CDR3 protein. A D gene is named only where the DNA matches it firmly.

TRBV12-3/TRBV12-4 - CASSFEISTTEAFF
TRBV30 TRBD1 CAWRTGGNYGYTF
TRBV29-1 - CSVEKTGQDEQYF
TRBV5-1 - CASCQSGTASTGELFF
TRBV6-1 - CASLLYRVPDGYTF
TRBV4-2 - CASSLGTQHNSEQYF
TRBV3-1 TRBD2 CASSQLSGSWETQYF
TRBV7-9 - CASSLQTEETQYF
TRBV2 TRBD1 CASRGQGLNEQFF
TRBV7-6 - CASSLDLRDDVYEQYF
TRBV12-3/TRBV12-4 - CASIGFGYGYTF
TRBV20-1 - CSAVDRSGITDTQYF
TRBV28 - CASSFPLRTRTNYGYTF
TRBV5-4 TRBD1 CASSLGQGIEAFF
TRBV20-1 - CSASNAGVAKNIQHF
TRBV18 - CASSPPVKSGNTIYF
TRBV11-2 - CASSLSQAGAYEQYF
TRBV7-2 TRBD1 CASSTRQGVNNEQFF
TRBV19 - CATAQDQETQYF
TRBV3-1 - CASTKRVGSEQYF
TRBV6-1 - CASSDKETQYF
TRBV16 - CASSQLEGAEQFF
TRBV30 - CAWIEGGVGTQYF
TRBV28 - CASSPRQVRGNQPQHF
TRBV10-3 TRBD2 CAINQGLAGGDEQFF
TRBV19 - CASSMKRATCNEQFF
TRBV2 TRBD1 CASRRDRFWSGSGNTIYF
TRBV20-1 - CSARDHYGSQGLYGYTF
TRBV6-1 - CASSERGGELFF